These 18 T cell receptor beta chains were sequenced from one sample in a study of spatial heterogeneity in lung cancer. Time point in this sample: sample taken at primary tumor resection. Whole RNA obtained from tumor, nontumor lung or frozen PBMC underwent sequencing without sorting. Using its own MiXCR run on the 5' RACE reads, TCRdb lists one record per CDR3 protein. The sample includes 85,000 to 100,000 distinct CDR3 sequences, 9.5% to 15% of them seen just once. Material: PBMCs, obtained at surgery. The receptors stem from a male donor with early-stage non-small cell lung cancer.

V usage is TRBV28 and J usage is TRBJ2-2; no definite D call. Germline CDR1 reads MDHEN; CDR2 reads SYDVKM. This CDR3 is 13 amino acids long. The V and J ends lost 3 bases and 2 bases respectively, with 4 bases between them. For the CDR3, the DNA is TGTGCCAGCAGTTTGCCCAACACCGGGGAGCTGTTTTTT. Protein: CASSLPNTGELFF.

This clonotype appeared many times. The V and J genes are TRBV7-9 and TRBJ2-5, with 7 bases matching TRBD1. V lost 5 bases and J lost 5; bases outside the gene matches: 5. There are 13 residues in the CDR3. Germline-derived CDR1 and CDR2 are SEHNR and FQNEAQ (reference sequence). The CDR3 nucleotides are TGTGCCAGCAGCCTAGGGGGCTGGGAGACCCAGTACTTC. It encodes CASSLGGWETQYF.

This clonotype was recorded at least ten times. The chain carries TRBV7-2 and TRBJ1-1, with D unclear. V lost 0 bases and J 1 base, leaving 9 bases between the germline ends. The CDR3 has 15 amino acids. Germline V gene lookup returns CDR1 SGHTA and CDR2 FQGNSA. CDR3 protein: CASSLAEAGNTEAFF. The CDR3 nucleotides are TGTGCCAGCAGCTTAGCGGAGGCAGGGAACACTGAAGCTTTCTTT. The full variable domain, completed using reference TRBV7-2 and TRBJ1-1, is GAGVSQSPSNKVTEKGKDVELRCDPISGHTALYWYRQSLGQGLEFLIYFQGNSAPDKSGLPSDRFSAERTGGSVSTLTIQRTQQEDSAVYLCASSLAEAGNTEAFFGQGTRLTVV.

This clonotype came up a few times. The chain employs TRBV29-1 and TRBJ1-1; no reliable D call. Germline CDR1 and CDR2: SQVTM and ANQGSEA. Trimming removed 3 bases from V and 13 bases from J, with 9 bases in between. The CDR3 is made up of 9 amino acids. In DNA, the CDR3 is TGCAGCGTTGATAGGGCGGGTTTCTTT. As protein: CSVDRAGFF.

Only a few counts were recorded for this clonotype. V usage is TRBV11-1 and J usage is TRBJ2-7; D possibly corresponds to TRBD1 (5 bases). V lost 0 bases and J lost 4, with 10 bases in between. This CDR3 region has 14 residues. CDR1 is SGHAT and CDR2 is FQDESV in the germline V gene (reference sequence). CDR3 sequence: CASSLALRQYEQYF. CDR3 nucleotides: TGTGCCAGCAGCTTAGCGCTAAGACAGTACGAGCAGTACTTC.

V usage is TRBV19 and J usage is TRBJ2-7; maybe TRBD1 (6 bases). Germline values: CDR1 LNHDA, CDR2 SQIVND (reference sequence). V shed 5 bases and J shed 1 base, with 12 bases lying between them. The CDR3 has 14 amino acids. The CDR3 DNA sequence: TGTGCCAGTAGTCCTCGGACAGTTTCCTACGAGCAGTACTTC. It codes for CASSPRTVSYEQYF. The complete variable domain, with remaining parts taken from reference TRBV19 and TRBJ2-7, reads DGGITQSPKYLFRKEGQNVTLSCEQNLNHDAMYWYRQDPGQGLRLIYYSQIVNDFQKGDIAEGYSVSREKKESFPLTVTSAQKNPTAFYLCASSPRTVSYEQYFGPGTRLTVT.

Here the CDR3 DNA reads TGTGCCAGCAGTCCACAGGGAGACAATGAGCAGTTCTTC. Translating gives CASSPQGDNEQFF. The chain couples TRBV27 to TRBJ2-1, with a possible D match to TRBD1 (6 bases). Trimming removed 5 bases at V and 5 bases at J, with 10 bases between. The germline CDR1 and CDR2 sequences are MNHEY and SMNVEV (reference sequence). The CDR3 runs 13 residues.

The rearrangement uses TRBV20-1 and TRBJ2-2; TRBD2 might be the D (6 bases). CDR1 DFQATT and CDR2 SNEGSKA come from the germline V gene (reference sequence). This CDR3 has 16 residues. The ends were cut back, 3 bases at V and 6 bases at J, with 20 bases in the middle. CDR3 in DNA: TGCAGTGCTAGGGGACTGCAGTCCGGGATGCCCGGGGAGCTGTTTTTT. Protein product: CSARGLQSGMPGELFF.

The chain combines TRBV7-8 with TRBJ1-1, with TRBD1 identical over 7 bases. Germline CDR1 reads SGHVS; CDR2 reads FQNEAQ. Trimming cost V 5 bases and J 4 bases; bases outside gene matches: 1. This CDR3 has 12 amino acids. This chain's CDR3 is CASSRQGTEAFF. CDR3 bases: TGTGCCAGCAGCCGACAGGGCACTGAAGCTTTCTTT.

The chain has TRBV9 and TRBJ1-2, with 10 positions matching TRBD1. Germline CDR1 SGDLS, CDR2 YYNGEE. Germline trimming cut 3 bases from V and 3 bases from J; bases unmatched to any gene: 5. This CDR3 contains 15 residues. CDR3 coding DNA: TGTGCCAGCAGCGAAGACAGGGGGCAGCACTATGGCTACACCTTC. This gives the protein CASSEDRGQHYGYTF.

There are a few counts of this clonotype. The chain couples TRBV5-1 to TRBJ1-1; D is undetermined. The CDR3 is 15 amino acids. The V gene lost 0 bases and the J gene lost 5 bases, with 14 bases spanning the gap. In germline, CDR1 is SGHRS, CDR2 YFSETQ. The chain's CDR3 is CASSLETAGGTEAFF. CDR3 DNA: TGCGCCAGCAGCTTGGAAACAGCCGGAGGGACTGAAGCTTTCTTT. The entire variable domain, with the rest obtained from reference TRBV5-1 and TRBJ1-1, is as follows: KAGVTQTPRYLIKTRGQQVTLSCSPISGHRSVSWYQQTPGQGLQFLFEYFSETQRNKGNFPGRFSGRQFSNSRSEMNVSTLELGDSALYLCASSLETAGGTEAFFGQGTRLTVV.

The chain employs TRBV10-3 and TRBJ2-5; either TRBD1 or TRBD2 may supply D (5 bases each). Germline V CDR1 and CDR2: ENHRY, SYGVKD. The V end was cut by 3 bases, the J end by 5 bases, with 10 bases between. The CDR3 covers 13 residues. CDR3 bases: TGTGCCATCAGTGATGGGGACCGGGAGACCCAGTACTTC. This sequence encodes CAISDGDRETQYF.

The chain employs TRBV7-9 and TRBJ2-1, with TRBD2 identical over 11 bases. The germline V gene encodes CDR1 SEHNR and CDR2 FQNEAQ (reference sequence). J was trimmed by 1 base and V by 3 bases; bases with no gene match: 14. The CDR3 is made up of 20 amino acids. The CDR3 protein is CASSFPNPTTSGSSYNEQFF. The CDR3 DNA reads TGTGCCAGCAGCTTCCCTAACCCGACTACTAGCGGGAGTTCCTACAATGAGCAGTTCTTC.

This chain joins TRBV5-1 and TRBJ1-1, with D unclear. V gave up 2 bases and J gave up 4 bases, with 9 bases separating them. Per germline, CDR1 SGHRS and CDR2 YFSETQ. The CDR3 spans 13 residues. CDR3 residues: CASSFSGGTEAFF. CDR3 DNA: TGCGCCAGCAGCTTCTCCGGTGGCACTGAAGCTTTCTTT.

This clonotype was counted only a few times. The chain employs TRBV5-1 and TRBJ1-2, with 11 positions matching TRBD1. CDR1 is SGHRS, CDR2 YFSETQ, per germline. V shed 4 bases and J 8 bases; nucleotides not matched to a gene: 10. This CDR3 region has 15 residues. CDR3 region: CASSTERTGGGGYTF. DNA of the CDR3: TGCGCCAGCAGCACCGAACGGACAGGGGGCGGCGGCTACACCTTC.

J is TRBJ2-1 and V is TRBV5-1; no clear D. CDR3 size: 12 residues. Germline V gene lookup returns CDR1 SGHRS and CDR2 YFSETQ. V lost 0 bases and J lost 10, with 8 bases in between. The CDR3 loop is CASSLAPGEQFF. CDR3 nucleotide sequence: TGCGCCAGCAGCTTGGCCCCTGGGGAGCAGTTCTTC.

The V call is TRBV7-8, the J call TRBJ2-7, with 9 bases identical to TRBD2. V lost 3 bases and J lost 3; bases outside the gene matches: 3. The CDR3 sequence is 14 residues long. Germline CDR1 reads SGHVS; CDR2 reads FQNEAQ. The CDR3 bases are TGTGCCAGCAGCTTGGGTAGCGGGAGCTACGAGCAGTACTTC. It yields the protein CASSLGSGSYEQYF.

This chain uses TRBV18 with TRBJ2-3; TRBD1 agrees at 7 bases. From germline, CDR1 is KGHSH and CDR2 LQKENI. V shed 2 bases and J 6 bases; nucleotides not matched to a gene: 2. The length of the CDR3 is 13 residues. CDR3 residues: CASSPDRVDTQYF. CDR3 DNA: TGTGCCAGCTCACCAGACAGGGTTGATACGCAGTATTTT.